This TCR beta chain was documented in a study of cytomegalovirus exposure and HLA in healthy donors. Study-wide background: Unique TCR beta sequences numbering 95 million to 130 million came from 150 million to 200 million T cells in an earlier analysis. Early released data had tens of millions of unique TCRs, all coming from HLA-typed donors.

General study results and limits: Later, an analysis showed that TCR beta chains associated with HLA were more clonally expanded than others that were equally common.

PCR primers comprised 60 Vbeta and 13 Jbeta primers. Only in-frame clones appear in the TCRdb table, and some are missing; sequencing was by immunoSEQ multiplex PCR. The top ten clones hold 5.8% of a sample with some 110,000 clones, 60% to 80% of them seen once. With respect to this clone: Its antigen is unidentified.

The V and J ends lost 4 bases and 5 bases respectively, with 11 bases between them. Germline assignment: CDR1 ENHRY and CDR2 SYGVKD. The CDR3 spans 13 residues. The J gene is TRBJ2-5, the V gene TRBV10-3; D ambiguous. The TCR sequence derives from a man in his sixties in good health and CMV-seropositive. Material: PBMCs. The CDR3, as DNA: TGTGCCATCAGTGTGACGAACGGGGAGACCCAGTACTTC. This gives the protein CAISVTNGETQYF.